This is a list of T cell receptor beta chains from one sample in a study of T cell repertoires in breast cancer. TCRdb ran MiXCR on the emulsion pairing reads and lists one entry per CDR3 protein. The data hold around 43,000 distinct CDR3 sequences, with about 41% observed a single time. The sequenced sample consisted of CD8+ T cells. These receptors came from a pool of human donors with breast cancer or a healthy control (not recorded which). CDR3s include the opening cysteine and the closing phenylalanine or tryptophan. Each record gives: D gene, J gene, clone size, V gene, CDR3 DNA, CDR3 protein. D genes are given only for firm matches. The size entry is marked missing in some rows and otherwise reads once, few, many or a size class.

NA,TRBJ1-4,NA,TRBV2,TGTGCCAGCAGTGAGGGAGTATCGGGGGAAAAACTGTTTTTT,CASSEGVSGEKLFF
NA,TRBJ2-7,NA,TRBV28,TGTGCCAGCAGTTTAACAAGGGAGGAGCAGCACTTC,CASSLTREEQHF
NA,TRBJ1-6,NA,TRBV3-1,TGTGCCAGCAGCCCGTCAGGGCGCCCCAATAATTCACCCCTCCACTTT,CASSPSGRPNNSPLHF
NA,TRBJ2-3,few,TRBV10-1,TGCGCCAGCAGTTCCGGGGTTAGCACAGATACGCAGTATTTT,CASSSGVSTDTQYF
NA,TRBJ2-5,few,TRBV27,TGTGCCAGCAGTCCCCCTTTGGGAGAGACCCAGTACTTC,CASSPPLGETQYF
NA,TRBJ1-3,once,TRBV7-2,TGTGCCGGCAGCCCCCTCGGAAACACCATATATTTT,CAGSPLGNTIYF
TRBD2,TRBJ2-5,few,TRBV5-1,TGCGCCAGCAGCGGGGGGGGCCAAGAGACCCAGTACTTC,CASSGGGQETQYF
NA,TRBJ2-1,NA,TRBV29-1,TGCAGCGTTGAATGGGCGGACAATGAGCAGTTCTTC,CSVEWADNEQFF
TRBD2,TRBJ2-1,NA,TRBV5-1,TGCGCCAGCAGCTTGGGCGAGCGGGACTACAATGAGCAGTTCTTC,CASSLGERDYNEQFF
NA,TRBJ1-5,once,TRBV6-4,TGTGCCAGCAGTGAACGGGTCAATCAGCCCCAGCATTTT,CASSERVNQPQHF
TRBD2,TRBJ2-3,many,TRBV28,TGTGCCAGCAGTAAGGCGGGACTAGCGGGCACAGATACGCAGTATTTT,CASSKAGLAGTDTQYF
TRBD1,TRBJ2-5,NA,TRBV19,TGTGCCAGTAGAAAGGGGGCCCACCTTTCGGGAGAGACCCAGTACTTC,CASRKGAHLSGETQYF
TRBD1,TRBJ1-1,NA,TRBV5-1,TGCGCCAGCAGTAGGGACAGGGATACTGAAGCTTTCTTT,CASSRDRDTEAFF
NA,TRBJ1-1,few,TRBV2,TGTGCCAGCAGTGAAGAGGGCTTTTTCACTGAAGCTTTCTTT,CASSEEGFFTEAFF
NA,TRBJ2-7,few,TRBV12-3/TRBV12-4,TGTGCCAGCAGTTCCTGGTCGGGGGGCGCCCCGGGGGAGCAGTACTTC,CASSSWSGGAPGEQYF
NA,TRBJ1-5,few,TRBV7-2,TGTGCCAGCAGCTTAGGGATAGGTGTGTTGTGGCCCCAGCATTTT,CASSLGIGVLWPQHF
TRBD2,TRBJ2-1,many,TRBV20-1,TGCAGTGCCCCGGGACTAGCGGGAGGAAACAATGAGCAGTTCTTC,CSAPGLAGGNNEQFF
NA,TRBJ2-1,few,TRBV27,TGTGCCAGCAGCCTGGCACTTCGGGGGGCAACATGGGGACGTCCCTACAATGAGCAGTTCTTC,CASSLALRGATWGRPYNEQFF
NA,TRBJ2-1,NA,TRBV6-2/TRBV6-3,TGTGCCAGCAGTTACTCGAGTTCTAGCGATGAGCAGTTCTTC,CASSYSSSSDEQFF
TRBD2,TRBJ2-1,once,TRBV7-6,TGTGCCAGCAGCGAGCTAGCGGGAGGGACCTACAATGAGCAGTTCTTC,CASSELAGGTYNEQFF
NA,TRBJ1-2,NA,TRBV27,TGTGCCAGCACCCCCCAATCAAGGGGAGGATATGGCTACACCTTC,CASTPQSRGGYGYTF
NA,TRBJ2-5,NA,TRBV19,TGTGCCAGTAGTATCCGACAGGACCGGCGGGAGACCCAGTACTTC,CASSIRQDRRETQYF
NA,TRBJ1-1,NA,TRBV20-1,TGCAGTGCTAGGGACCGGTTGAGGGGTGGTGACACTGAAGCTTTCTTT,CSARDRLRGGDTEAFF
NA,TRBJ2-7,few,TRBV20-1,TGCAGTGCAGCAGGATCGAATTACGAGCAGTACTTC,CSAAGSNYEQYF
NA,TRBJ2-5,NA,TRBV5-1,TGCGCCAGCAGCCTTAGCGTCTATACGGAGACCCAGTACTTC,CASSLSVYTETQYF
TRBD1,TRBJ2-3,once,TRBV5-1,TGCGCCAGCAGCATCAGGACAGGGACCACAGATACGCAGTATTTT,CASSIRTGTTDTQYF
NA,TRBJ1-1,NA,TRBV20-1,TGCAGTGTTCCGGATCCGATAGGCACTGAAGCTTTCTTT,CSVPDPIGTEAFF
NA,TRBJ2-1,NA,TRBV15,TGTGCCACCAGCAGAGTGGGTAGCCGCAATGAGCAGTTCTTC,CATSRVGSRNEQFF
NA,TRBJ1-1,NA,TRBV5-1,TGCGCCAGCAGCTTGGTCCCGGGGCTGAACACTGAAGCTTTCTTT,CASSLVPGLNTEAFF
NA,TRBJ1-4,NA,TRBV29-1,TGCAGCGTTGCGGGCCCCTTGGGGGAAAAACTGTTTTTT,CSVAGPLGEKLFF
NA,TRBJ1-2,once,TRBV2,TGTGCCAGCAGTGAGGCGACTGGCTATGGCTACACCTTC,CASSEATGYGYTF
TRBD2,TRBJ2-1,NA,TRBV7-2,TGTGCCAGCACACGGGAGGGCCGCAATGAGCAGTTCTTC,CASTREGRNEQFF
NA,TRBJ2-3,few,TRBV20-1,TGCAGTGCTAGAATCCCCTCCGGGGATACGCAGTATTTT,CSARIPSGDTQYF
NA,TRBJ2-1,NA,TRBV5-1,TGCGCCAGCAGCGGCGGAGGGGACAATGAGCAGTTCTTC,CASSGGGDNEQFF
TRBD2,TRBJ2-3,NA,TRBV20-1,TGCAGTACTCCTTGGCGGGAGGCTGATACGCAGTATTTT,CSTPWREADTQYF
NA,TRBJ1-1,NA,TRBV25-1,TGTGCCAGCACCCGCTCGAGGGGGAACCTGGGTACTGAAGCTTTCTTT,CASTRSRGNLGTEAFF
NA,TRBJ1-5,few,TRBV27,TGTGCCAGCAGTTTTTGGGGGGTGGTAGGTCAGCCCCAGCATTTT,CASSFWGVVGQPQHF
NA,TRBJ2-7,few,TRBV7-2,TGTGCCAGCAGCTCGGTGCCTTACGAGCAGTACTTC,CASSSVPYEQYF
NA,TRBJ1-1,NA,TRBV18,TGTGCCAGCTCACCTGCAGACACTGAAGCTTTCTTT,CASSPADTEAFF
NA,TRBJ1-2,NA,TRBV5-4,TGTGCCAGCAGCCGAACTCAAGGGGTGGATGGCTACACCTTC,CASSRTQGVDGYTF
TRBD1,TRBJ2-1,few,TRBV20-1,TGCAGTGCTAGGGCCCGAGGGGGCCACTACAATGAGCAGTTCTTC,CSARARGGHYNEQFF
NA,TRBJ2-1,few,TRBV9,TGTGCCAGCAGCCTCGGGGGAGACTCTTCCTACAATGAGCAGTTCTTC,CASSLGGDSSYNEQFF
TRBD1,TRBJ2-7,NA,TRBV25-1,TGTGCCAGCAGTGAATTCGGGACAGGGATCCACGAGCAGTACTTC,CASSEFGTGIHEQYF
NA,TRBJ2-1,NA,TRBV19,TGTGCCAGTATGGTTGGGGCCTTGGGGGATGAGCAGTTCTTC,CASMVGALGDEQFF
TRBD2,TRBJ2-1,NA,TRBV19,TGTGCCAGTATCAGGACTAGCGGGGGCCAATCCTACAATGAGCAGTTCTTC,CASIRTSGGQSYNEQFF
TRBD2,TRBJ2-2,NA,TRBV5-1,TGCGCCACCCAGAACGGACTAGCGGGAAAAGGAACCGGGGAGCTGTTTTTT,CATQNGLAGKGTGELFF
NA,TRBJ2-7,many,TRBV20-1,TGCAGTGTAGGTGTACGGCGGGGACCTGCCGAGCAGTACTTC,CSVGVRRGPAEQYF
TRBD1,TRBJ2-7,NA,TRBV7-9,TGTGCCAGCAGCTCATGGGGACAGAGCTCCTACGAGCAGTACTTC,CASSSWGQSSYEQYF
NA,TRBJ1-1,NA,TRBV29-1,TGCAGCGTTGAAGCTGGAAGGAACACTGAAGCTTTCTTT,CSVEAGRNTEAFF
NA,TRBJ2-5,NA,TRBV7-2,TGTGCCAGCAGCATGGGGAGGTTTGAGACCCAGTACTTC,CASSMGRFETQYF
NA,TRBJ2-5,NA,TRBV10-3,TGTGCCATCAGTGAGCCACGGACATTAGAGACCCAGTACTTC,CAISEPRTLETQYF
NA,TRBJ1-1,many,TRBV27,TGTGCCAGCAGCTACGATTATCAGTCTGAAGCTTTCTTT,CASSYDYQSEAFF